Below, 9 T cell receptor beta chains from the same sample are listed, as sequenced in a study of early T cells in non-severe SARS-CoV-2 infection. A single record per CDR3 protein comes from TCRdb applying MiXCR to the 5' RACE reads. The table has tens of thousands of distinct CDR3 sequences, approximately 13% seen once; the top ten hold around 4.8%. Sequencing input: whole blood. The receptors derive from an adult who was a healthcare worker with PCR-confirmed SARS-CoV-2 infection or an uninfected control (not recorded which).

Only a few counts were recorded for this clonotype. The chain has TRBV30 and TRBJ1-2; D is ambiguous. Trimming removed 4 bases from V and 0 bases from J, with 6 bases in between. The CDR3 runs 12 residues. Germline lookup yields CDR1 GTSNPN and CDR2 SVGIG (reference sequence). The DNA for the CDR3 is TGTGCCTGGACAGCAACTAACTATGGCTACACCTTC. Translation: CAWTATNYGYTF.

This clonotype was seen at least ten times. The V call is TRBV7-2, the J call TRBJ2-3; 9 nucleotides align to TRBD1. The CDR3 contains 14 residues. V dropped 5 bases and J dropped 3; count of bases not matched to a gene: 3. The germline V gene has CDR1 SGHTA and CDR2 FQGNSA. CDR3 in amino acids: CASSQDRGTDTQYF. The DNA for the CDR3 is TGTGCCAGCAGCCAGGACAGGGGAACAGATACGCAGTATTTT.

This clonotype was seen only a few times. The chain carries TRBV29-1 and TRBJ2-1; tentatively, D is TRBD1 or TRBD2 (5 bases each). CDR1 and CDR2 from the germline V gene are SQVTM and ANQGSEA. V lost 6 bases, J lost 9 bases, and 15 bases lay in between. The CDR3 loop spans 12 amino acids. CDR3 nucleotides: TGCAGCGTGGGGGACCGATTCCGTGAGCAGTTCTTC. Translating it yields CSVGDRFREQFF.

The CDR3 sequence is CASSEKASGPGELFF. CDR3 DNA sequence: TGTGCCAGCAGTGAAAAGGCGTCCGGCCCCGGGGAGCTGTTTTTT. The chain couples TRBV6-1 to TRBJ2-2; no clear D gene. V lost 2 bases and J 6 bases, leaving 13 bases between the germline ends. The CDR3 totals 15 residues. The V gene's germline CDR1 is MNHNS and CDR2 SASEGT.

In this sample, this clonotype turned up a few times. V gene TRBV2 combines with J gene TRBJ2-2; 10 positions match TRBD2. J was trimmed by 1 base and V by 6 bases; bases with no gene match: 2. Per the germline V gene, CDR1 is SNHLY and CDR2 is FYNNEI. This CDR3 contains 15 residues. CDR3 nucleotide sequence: TGTGCCAGCAGGACTAGCGGGTTGAACACCGGGGAGCTGTTTTTT. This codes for CASRTSGLNTGELFF. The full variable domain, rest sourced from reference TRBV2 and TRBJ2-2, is EPEVTQTPSHQVTQMGQEVILRCVPISNHLYFYWYRQILGQKVEFLVSFYNNEISEKSEIFDDQFSVERPDGSNFTLKIRSTKLEDSAMYFCASRTSGLNTGELFFGEGSRLTVL.

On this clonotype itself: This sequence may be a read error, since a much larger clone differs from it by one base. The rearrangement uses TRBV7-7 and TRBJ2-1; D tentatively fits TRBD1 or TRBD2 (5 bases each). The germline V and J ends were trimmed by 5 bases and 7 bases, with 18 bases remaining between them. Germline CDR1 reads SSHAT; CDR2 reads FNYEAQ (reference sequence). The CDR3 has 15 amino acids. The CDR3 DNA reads TGTGCCAGCAGCGGGGACCACTCCCCTGGGAATGAGCAGTTCTTC. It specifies CASSGDHSPGNEQFF.

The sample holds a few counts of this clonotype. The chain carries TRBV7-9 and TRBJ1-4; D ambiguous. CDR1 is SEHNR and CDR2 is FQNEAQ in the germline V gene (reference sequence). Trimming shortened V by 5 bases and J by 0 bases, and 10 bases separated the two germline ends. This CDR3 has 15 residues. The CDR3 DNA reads TGTGCCAGCAGCCCTAGCACAGCAACTAATGAAAAACTGTTTTTT. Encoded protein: CASSPSTATNEKLFF.

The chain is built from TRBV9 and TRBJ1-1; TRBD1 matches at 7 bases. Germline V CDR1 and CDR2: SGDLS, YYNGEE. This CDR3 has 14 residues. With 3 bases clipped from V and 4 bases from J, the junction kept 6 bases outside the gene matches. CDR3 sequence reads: CASSATGYPTEAFF. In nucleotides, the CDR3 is TGTGCCAGCAGCGCGACAGGGTATCCCACTGAAGCTTTCTTT.

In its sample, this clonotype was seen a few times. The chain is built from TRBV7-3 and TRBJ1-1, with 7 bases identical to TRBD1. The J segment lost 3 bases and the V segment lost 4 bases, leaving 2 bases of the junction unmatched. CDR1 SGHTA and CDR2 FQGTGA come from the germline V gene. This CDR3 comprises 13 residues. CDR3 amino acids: CASSSDRDTEAFF. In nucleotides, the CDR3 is TGTGCCAGCAGCTCCGACAGGGACACTGAAGCTTTCTTT.